This T cell receptor (beta chain) originates from a study of blood T cell repertoires in COVID-19. The CDR3 has 15 amino acids. Trimming removed 1 base from V and 5 bases from J; junction bases left unmatched: 7. Germline values: CDR1 LGHNA, CDR2 YNFKEQ. Profiled with immunoSEQ multiplex PCR; TCRdb holds only in-frame clones, not every one. Found here are approximately 190,000 clones, around 82% of them singletons; the top ten hold about 5.5%. The chain has TRBV4-2 and TRBJ2-5; 7 nucleotides align to TRBD2. The sequenced sample consisted of PBMCs or T cells enriched from blood (not recorded which). This clonotype was obtained from a woman aged 60-70 years with acute COVID-19. CDR3: CASSQGTSGSETQYF. CDR3 sequence (DNA): TGTGCCAGCAGCCAAGGGACTAGTGGTTCGGAGACCCAGTACTTC.